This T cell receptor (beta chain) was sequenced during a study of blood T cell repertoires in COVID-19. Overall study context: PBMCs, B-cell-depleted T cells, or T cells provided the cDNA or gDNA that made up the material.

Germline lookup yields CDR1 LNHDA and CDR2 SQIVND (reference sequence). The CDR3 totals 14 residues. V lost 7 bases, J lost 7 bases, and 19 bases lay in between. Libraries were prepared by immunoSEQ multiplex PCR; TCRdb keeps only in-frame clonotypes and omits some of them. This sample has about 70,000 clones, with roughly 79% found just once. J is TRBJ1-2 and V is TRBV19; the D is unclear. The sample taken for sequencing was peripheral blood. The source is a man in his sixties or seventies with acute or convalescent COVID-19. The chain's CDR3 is CASTRPLSVGGYTF. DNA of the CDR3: TGTGCCAGTACCAGGCCGCTCTCGGTGGGTGGCTACACCTTC.